The T cell receptor beta chain under discussion was sequenced for a study of CXCR3-negative and CXCR3-positive naive CD8 T cells. Regarding the study as a whole: TCR interaction strength was inferred from TRB CDR3 physicochemistry, as CD5 matched across naive subsets.

The TRB cDNA libraries were prepared by 5' RACE with UMI labels. No DNA is given; TCRdb re-called the 5' RACE reads and lists each CDR3 protein once. The sample features about 90,000 distinct CDR3 sequences, with 1.1% in its top ten. The CDR3 runs 13 residues. Germline-derived CDR1 and CDR2 are DFQATT and SNEGSKA (reference sequence). Concerning this clonotype itself: Its target is unknown.

The chain recombines TRBV20-1 with TRBJ1-5; the D call of TRBD1 rests on TCRdb alone, since no DNA is present to check it. Sequencing was done on a sample of naive CXCR3- CD8+ T cells from blood. Sample subset: CD45RO-CCR7+CD27+CD95- naive CD8+ T cells lacking CXCR3 (TNR3-). This TCR came from a human donor in good health. Some clones in this sample may be carry-over from other donors' samples. The CDR3 reads CSTRQGESQPQHF.